This T cell receptor (beta chain) originates from a study of tumor-infiltrating lymphocytes in primary liver carcinoma. Concerning this clonotype: A read error may explain this, as a much larger clone is one base away.

The CDR3 has 11 residues. Germline values: CDR1 SEHNR, CDR2 FQNEAQ (reference sequence). Unsorted bulk tissue (about 20-30 mg) underwent RNA and DNA co-extraction. Total RNA amounting to around 530 ng was the source from which TCR beta cDNA was made with a constant-region primer. Construction of TCR beta libraries relied on three successive nested multiplex PCR rounds employing slightly modified ARM-PCR. Researchers ran the first two PCR rounds for approximately 10 cycles each with TRBV1-TRBV30 forward primers and a C-beta reverse primer. TCRdb used MiXCR to reprocess the multiplex PCR reads, holding one entry per CDR3 protein. The table includes fewer than 85,000 distinct CDR3 sequences, approximately 62% detected once.

The source is a man in his forties or fifties with primary liver carcinoma and hepatitis B virus infection. The chain has TRBV7-9 and TRBJ2-4; no clear D. Material: tumor-adjacent normal liver tissue. CDR3 residues: CASSPQDIKYF. The CDR3 DNA reads as TGTGCCAGCAGCCCTCAAGACATTAAGTACTTC.